The 32 T cell receptor beta chains below all came from one sample that was sequenced in a study of beta chain features in type 1 diabetes. As every portion of the isolated RNA was reverse transcribed, the sequencing read expressed TCRB transcripts. Method: immunoSEQ multiplex PCR; TCRdb's copy keeps in-frame clones and lacks some. The sample lists over 500,000 clones; around a sixth were seen once. Sequenced: naive CD4+ T cells from blood. These receptors originate from a man in his late teens or twenties in good health.

This clone was found a few times. V gene TRBV29-1 combines with J gene TRBJ1-2, with D uncertain. V dropped 7 bases and J dropped 8 bases, with 17 bases sitting between them. This CDR3 comprises 12 residues. Germline CDR1 reads SQVTM; CDR2 reads ANQGSEA. CDR3 sequence (DNA): TGCAGCGCTCATTTGAGGACCGGCGGCTACACCTTC. Its protein product is CSAHLRTGGYTF. The full variable domain, completed using reference TRBV29-1 and TRBJ1-2, is SAVISQKPSRDICQRGTSLTIQCQVDSQVTMMFWYRQQPGQSLTLIATANQGSEATYESGFVIDKFPISRPNLTFSTLTVSNMSPEDSSIYLCSAHLRTGGYTFGSGTRLTVV.

The CDR3 DNA is TGCAGCGCTAGACTCATCTATGGCTACACCTTC. This gives the protein CSARLIYGYTF. This chain joins TRBV29-1 and TRBJ1-2; D gene ambiguous. Germline CDR1 is SQVTM and CDR2 is ANQGSEA. The ends were cut back, 7 bases at V and 4 bases at J, with 10 bases in the middle. The CDR3 has 11 amino acids.

On this clone itself: One end of the junction fails to match germline, which may point to a read error. The CDR3 nucleotides are TGTGCCGGTAGAGGACAGGGATCGAACACTGAAGCTTTCTTT. This sequence encodes CAGRGQGSNTEAFF. This chain links TRBV19 with TRBJ1-1, with 8 bases identical to TRBD1. Germline V gene data show CDR1 as LNHDA and CDR2 as SQIVND (reference sequence). The CDR3 has 14 amino acids.

V is TRBV11-2 and J is TRBJ2-5, with D possibly matching TRBD2 (5 bases). This CDR3 spans 12 amino acids. V lost 0 bases, J lost 8 bases, and 7 bases lay in between. In germline, CDR1 is SGHAT, CDR2 FQNNGV. CDR3 DNA sequence: TGTGCCAGCAGCTTAGAGGCTAGCACCCAGTACTTC. Residues: CASSLEASTQYF.

V usage is TRBV7-6 and J usage is TRBJ1-1; D may be TRBD1 (5 bases). Germline V lookup: CDR1 SGHVS, CDR2 FNYEAQ. The CDR3 is 14 amino acids. With 2 bases removed from V and 8 bases from J, the gap between germline ends came to 15 bases. The CDR3 bases are TGTGCCAGCAGCTTACGTCAGGGACTGGGCGAAGCTTTCTTT. Protein product: CASSLRQGLGEAFF.

V and J are TRBV6-6 and TRBJ2-3; D possibly matches TRBD1 or TRBD2 (6 bases each). Germline V gives CDR1 MNHNY, CDR2 SVGAGI (reference sequence). Trimming left V 7 bases short and J 1 base short, with 15 bases between. The CDR3 has 15 amino acids. CDR3 nucleotides: TGTGCCAGCAACCAGGGGAGGTTGGGCACAGATACGCAGTATTTT. Translation: CASNQGRLGTDTQYF.

This clone was found a few times. The chain couples TRBV7-2 to TRBJ1-5; D ambiguous. CDR3 length: 16 residues. Germline assignment: CDR1 SGHTA and CDR2 FQGNSA. Trimming removed 2 bases from V and 0 bases from J, with 11 bases in between. The DNA of the CDR3 is TGTGCCAGCAGCTTATTTGGAAGAGATAGCAATCAGCCCCAGCATTTT. Translated: CASSLFGRDSNQPQHF. Drawing the rest from reference TRBV7-2 and TRBJ1-5, the complete variable domain is GAGVSQSPSNKVTEKGKDVELRCDPISGHTALYWYRQSLGQGLEFLIYFQGNSAPDKSGLPSDRFSAERTGGSVSTLTIQRTQQEDSAVYLCASSLFGRDSNQPQHFGDGTRLSIL.

Only a few counts were recorded for this clone. V is TRBV29-1 and J is TRBJ2-2, with D unclear. The V gene lost 6 bases and the J gene lost 4 bases, with 12 bases spanning the gap. CDR1 is SQVTM and CDR2 is ANQGSEA in the germline V gene. The CDR3 runs 13 residues. The CDR3 nucleotides are TGCAGCGTCGCCAAGGGAATCACCGGGGAGCTGTTTTTT. This sequence encodes CSVAKGITGELFF.

This clone has only a few counts. The CDR3 reads CASSYSAGSSETQYF. The CDR3 region has the DNA TGTGCCAGCAGTTACTCGGCAGGGAGTTCGGAGACCCAGTACTTC. This chain links TRBV6-5 with TRBJ2-5; tentatively, D is TRBD1 or TRBD2 (5 bases each). V was shortened by 0 bases and J by 5 bases, with 13 bases between the two germline ends. Germline-derived CDR1 and CDR2 are MNHEY and SVGAGI. The CDR3 spans 15 residues.

This clone was found a few times. The chain carries TRBV28 and TRBJ1-1; 7 positions agree with TRBD1. The CDR3 is 15 residues long. V was pared by 5 bases and J by 1 base, with 7 bases of the junction left unmatched. CDR1 is MDHEN, CDR2 SYDVKM, per germline. The CDR3 loop is CASSPGQVKNTEAFF. The CDR3 DNA reads TGTGCCAGCAGTCCAGGACAGGTTAAGAACACTGAAGCTTTCTTT.

The chain is built from TRBV5-6 and TRBJ2-3; D may be TRBD1 (6 bases). Germline V lookup: CDR1 SGHDT, CDR2 YYEEEE. V was pared by 2 bases and J by 1 base, with 11 bases between. The CDR3 runs to 15 residues. The CDR3 sequence: CASSLRGNGTDTQYF. As DNA, the CDR3 is TGTGCCAGCAGCTTAAGGGGGAACGGCACAGATACGCAGTATTTT. Based on the CDR3 plus reference TRBV5-6 and TRBJ2-3, the full variable domain is DAGVTQSPTHLIKTRGQQVTLRCSPKSGHDTVSWYQQALGQGPQFIFQYYEEEERQRGNFPDRFSGHQFPNYSSELNVNALLLGDSALYLCASSLRGNGTDTQYFGPGTRLTVL.

The chain couples TRBV5-6 to TRBJ1-5; no clear D. With 4 bases removed from V and 0 bases from J, the gap between germline ends came to 11 bases. Germline CDR1 SGHDT, CDR2 YYEEEE. This CDR3 has 15 amino acids. The CDR3 DNA sequence: TGTGCCAGCAGCAGTCGAGGGTATAGCAATCAGCCCCAGCATTTT. Protein product: CASSSRGYSNQPQHF.

V and J are TRBV6-5 and TRBJ2-3, with D unclear. CDR1 is MNHEY and CDR2 is SVGAGI in the germline V gene. This CDR3 has 15 amino acids. V was shortened by 6 bases and J by 2 bases, with 15 bases between the two germline ends. The CDR3 DNA follows: TGTGCCAGCAGGACACGGGCAAAAGTCACAGATACGCAGTATTTT. Translating it yields CASRTRAKVTDTQYF.

The genes are TRBV10-2 and TRBJ2-7; 8 bases match TRBD2. The CDR3 has 17 amino acids. With V trimmed by 0 bases and J by 1 base, 8 bases remained unmatched. Looked up from germline, CDR1 is WSHSY and CDR2 is SAAADI. This CDR3 is CASSESPLSGKSYEQYF. Written as DNA, the CDR3 is TGCGCCAGCAGTGAGTCTCCCCTTAGCGGGAAGTCCTACGAGCAGTACTTC.

This clone was observed a handful of times. The chain combines TRBV28 with TRBJ2-1; D remains unclear. The CDR3 loop spans 12 amino acids. V dropped 2 bases and J dropped 8 bases, with 7 bases sitting between them. Germline V lookup: CDR1 MDHEN, CDR2 SYDVKM. DNA for the CDR3: TGTGCCAGCAGTTTAAGGGCCTATGAGCAGTTCTTC. Protein sequence: CASSLRAYEQFF. The entire variable domain, with the rest obtained from reference TRBV28 and TRBJ2-1, is as follows: DVKVTQSSRYLVKRTGEKVFLECVQDMDHENMFWYRQDPGLGLRLIYFSYDVKMKEKGDIPEGYSVSREKKERFSLILESASTNQTSMYLCASSLRAYEQFFGPGTRLTVL.

The chain recombines TRBV15 with TRBJ1-2; D perhaps matches TRBD1 (5 bases). Trimming removed 0 bases from V and 5 bases from J, with 13 bases in between. Per germline, CDR1 LNHNV and CDR2 YYDKDF (reference sequence). CDR3 length: 15 residues. CDR3 coding DNA: TGTGCCACCAGCAGAGATCCCCAGGGAGGATATGGCTACACCTTC. It specifies CATSRDPQGGYGYTF.

The chain is built from TRBV27 and TRBJ1-2; 11 nucleotides match TRBD1. V was pared by 0 bases and J by 4 bases, with 7 bases of the junction left unmatched. CDR1 and CDR2 from the germline V gene are MNHEY and SMNVEV (reference sequence). The CDR3 length is 17 residues. DNA of the CDR3: TGTGCCAGCAGTTTATCTTGGCGGGACAGGGGGTTCTATGGCTACACCTTC. Its translation is CASSLSWRDRGFYGYTF.

This clone has a handful of counts. The chain is built from TRBV7-2 and TRBJ2-5, with D uncertain. V was pared by 3 bases and J by 1 base, with 9 bases between. This CDR3 spans 14 amino acids. CDR1 and CDR2 from the germline V gene are SGHTA and FQGNSA. The CDR3 region has the DNA TGTGCCAGCAGCTTGCCCGGACCCCAAGAGACCCAGTACTTC. As protein: CASSLPGPQETQYF. The full variable domain, its missing parts supplied by reference TRBV7-2 and TRBJ2-5, is GAGVSQSPSNKVTEKGKDVELRCDPISGHTALYWYRQSLGQGLEFLIYFQGNSAPDKSGLPSDRFSAERTGGSVSTLTIQRTQQEDSAVYLCASSLPGPQETQYFGPGTRLLVL.

V is TRBV7-2 and J is TRBJ2-3, with D possibly being TRBD1 or TRBD2 (5 bases each). The CDR3 sequence is 19 residues long. Trimming removed 3 bases from V and 1 base from J, with 23 bases in between. Germline assignment: CDR1 SGHTA and CDR2 FQGNSA. The CDR3 bases are TGTGCCAGCAGCTTTCCGGACCCCATGGGACCCCGGGGCACAGATACGCAGTATTTT. Encoded protein: CASSFPDPMGPRGTDTQYF.

This clone was observed a handful of times. V usage is TRBV27 and J usage is TRBJ1-5; tentatively, D is TRBD1 (5 bases). Trimming removed 1 base at V and 0 bases at J, with 13 bases between. CDR3 length: 17 amino acids. Germline assignment: CDR1 MNHEY and CDR2 SMNVEV (reference sequence). The chain's CDR3 is CASSLLGVSYSNQPQHF. CDR3 nucleotides: TGTGCCAGCAGTTTATTGGGGGTCTCTTATAGCAATCAGCCCCAGCATTTT.

This clone turned up a few times. The chain has TRBV15 and TRBJ1-5, with D perhaps TRBD1 (5 bases). CDR3 length: 14 amino acids. Trimming shortened V by 2 bases and J by 3 bases, and 8 bases separated the two germline ends. In germline, CDR1 is LNHNV, CDR2 YYDKDF (reference sequence). The CDR3 coding sequence is TGTGCCACCAGCAGACAGGACATCAATCAGCCCCAGCATTTT. Residues: CATSRQDINQPQHF.

The J gene is TRBJ1-2, the V gene TRBV28; TRBD1 matches 9 bases. This CDR3 contains 15 residues. CDR1 MDHEN and CDR2 SYDVKM come from the germline V gene. Trimming cost V 6 bases and J 3 bases; bases outside gene matches: 8. The CDR3 here is CASSAPGQGDYGYTF. Written as DNA, the CDR3 is TGTGCCAGCAGCGCCCCGGGACAGGGTGACTATGGCTACACCTTC.

This clone was detected only a few times. In the same sample, other DNA sequences code for this CDR3. The V call is TRBV7-2, the J call TRBJ2-5; D is undetermined. The germline V gene has CDR1 SGHTA and CDR2 FQGNSA. The CDR3 length is 12 residues. V lost 0 bases and J lost 5, with 4 bases in between. Here the CDR3 reads CASSLAGETQYF. CDR3 coding DNA: TGTGCCAGCAGCTTAGCTGGGGAGACCCAGTACTTC.

This clone came up a few times. V is TRBV4-2 and J is TRBJ1-1, with TRBD1 identical over 9 bases. Trimming removed 4 bases from V and 4 bases from J; junction bases left unmatched: 7. In germline, CDR1 is LGHNA, CDR2 YNFKEQ. The CDR3 covers 15 residues. DNA for the CDR3: TGTGCCAGCAGCCCCGGACAGGGGAGCGGCACTGAAGCTTTCTTT. Protein sequence: CASSPGQGSGTEAFF.

This clone was seen more than once but under ten times. This chain joins TRBV18 and TRBJ2-7; no clear D gene. The germline V gene encodes CDR1 KGHSH and CDR2 LQKENI. V dropped 6 bases and J dropped 6 bases, with 18 bases sitting between them. The CDR3 is made up of 14 amino acids. The CDR3 region is CASSSIEGIGEQYF. In nucleotides, the CDR3 is TGTGCCAGCTCTTCCATTGAAGGGATAGGCGAGCAGTACTTC.

This clone occurred a few times. The V and J genes are TRBV28 and TRBJ1-5; D is undetermined. CDR3 length: 14 residues. Germline V CDR1 and CDR2: MDHEN, SYDVKM. V was shortened by 8 bases and J by 4 bases, with 15 bases between the two germline ends. CDR3 nucleotides: TGTGCCAGCGACTCGCCAGGCTTAAATCAGCCCCAGCATTTT. It is translated as CASDSPGLNQPQHF.

The V and J genes are TRBV13 and TRBJ1-3; D is perhaps TRBD1 (5 bases). Germline-derived CDR1 and CDR2 are PRHDT and FYEKMQ (reference sequence). CDR3 length: 17 amino acids. V was clipped by 2 bases and J by 2 bases, with 16 bases between them. The CDR3 here is CASSLNSRGRAGNTIYF. CDR3 nucleotide sequence: TGTGCCAGCAGCTTAAACTCTAGGGGCAGGGCTGGAAACACCATATATTTT.

This clone has only a few counts. The same CDR3 can be traced to other DNA sequences in this sample. The genes are TRBV7-2 and TRBJ2-7; D is undetermined. V dropped 5 bases and J dropped 0 bases, with 5 bases sitting between them. The germline gives CDR1 SGHTA, CDR2 FQGNSA. This CDR3 has 12 amino acids. The chain's CDR3 is CASSQSSYEQYF. The CDR3 bases are TGTGCCAGCAGCCAATCCTCCTACGAGCAGTACTTC.

V and J are TRBV15 and TRBJ2-7, with 7 bases aligning to TRBD1. In germline, CDR1 is LNHNV, CDR2 YYDKDF (reference sequence). J lost 3 bases, V lost 2 bases, and 10 bases had no gene match. The CDR3 sequence is 16 residues long. The DNA of the CDR3 is TGTGCCACCAGCAGATCCTTAACGGACAGGAGCTACGAGCAGTACTTC. It encodes CATSRSLTDRSYEQYF. The full variable domain, rest sourced from reference TRBV15 and TRBJ2-7, is DAMVIQNPRYQVTQFGKPVTLSCSQTLNHNVMYWYQQKSSQAPKLLFHYYDKDFNNEADTPDNFQSRRPNTSFCFLDIRSPGLGDTAMYLCATSRSLTDRSYEQYFGPGTRLTVT.

V gene TRBV28 combines with J gene TRBJ1-4, with 7 bases fitting TRBD1. The germline CDR1 and CDR2 sequences are MDHEN and SYDVKM. The CDR3 sequence is 19 residues long. With 4 bases clipped from V and 0 bases from J, the junction kept 14 bases outside the gene matches. CDR3 coding DNA: TGTGCCAGCAGTTCCCCCTTGACAGGGAGGTTTGCAACTAATGAAAAACTGTTTTTT. It codes for CASSSPLTGRFATNEKLFF.

In its sample, this clone was seen a few times. The chain links TRBV29-1 to TRBJ2-2; a possible D gene is TRBD1 (5 bases). This CDR3 is built from 13 residues. Germline-derived CDR1 and CDR2 are SQVTM and ANQGSEA. V was shortened by 6 bases and J by 7 bases, with 15 bases between the two germline ends. The CDR3 here is CSVDGQSGGELFF. In nucleotides, the CDR3 is TGCAGCGTCGACGGACAATCGGGCGGGGAGCTGTTTTTT.

The J gene is TRBJ1-1, the V gene TRBV21-1; TRBD1 is the table's D call, not checked against the DNA. TRBV21-1 is marked as a pseudogene. The CDR3 consists of 15 residues. The CDR3 reads CASSPRDRLNTEAFF. DNA of the CDR3: TGTGCCAGCAGCCCCCGGGACAGGTTGAACACTGAAGCTTTCTTT.